This T cell receptor (beta chain) was recorded in a study of T cell responses to AZD1222 COVID-19 vaccine (TCRdb year 2021). Turning to the overall study: A total of under 250 trial participants underwent TCR sequencing, of whom 207 had received two doses of AZD1222 and about 25 had received two doses of the MenACWY control vaccine. Trial participants were enrolled into age subgroups of 18-55, 56-69 and 70-plus years, which contained about 150, 27 and 61 TCR-sequenced participants, respectively.

The CDR3 regions of human TCRbeta chains were analyzed by immunosequencing. Concerning the study's data processing: Repertoire TCRs were checked for matches against a reference library of SARS-CoV-2-specific TCRs that had been generated using the MIRA antigen-specificity platform. Breadth was defined as the fraction of unique TCRs that were SARS-CoV-2-associated, and depth was defined as the fraction of total T cells that were SARS-CoV-2-associated. Using the MIRA data, each spike-specific TCR was mapped to the spike region that the TCR reacts to and placed in a CD4 or CD8 class. Log10-transformed breadth and depth values were compared by one-way ANOVA with Sidak's multiple comparisons tests. The table was pulled from immuneACCESS by TCRdb, which kept in-frame rearrangements only. Such tables lose some clones; where checked, under half of the loss comes from unresolved V genes, and the rest has no known cause. That table gives V, J and clone size, and the DNA gave D and trimming. In this sample the table shows about 150,000 clones, 90% of which occur a single time. Over 1.2% of the sample is in the top ten clones.

In the case of this clone: Its antigen is unknown. Qualities for individual bases were not recorded, and no much larger clone is one base off.

Summary of the overall study and its limitations: Participants were mostly white British, with more females than males. The authors suggested clonal diversity may have been underestimated. Spike-specific TCR breadth and depth rose significantly after two AZD1222 doses compared with day 0 and with MenACWY recipients. Reportedly, close to half of the unique spike-specific TCRs recognized epitopes lying outside the regions that are mutated in the B.1.351 and B.1.1.7 variants. Only 5 to 7 AZD1222 recipients were SARS-CoV-2 seropositive at baseline, limiting conclusions about previously exposed vaccinees. Because no day 14 peak-response samples were available, the repertoires could be characterized only after the peak T cell response. CD4 TCRs associated with the vaccine covered the entire spike protein, and the dominant responses were in regions 160-218 and 743-854. The 56-69-year group was small, and its depth increase did not reach significance, likely because of low power.

For CDR1 and CDR2, the germline V gene lists MDHEN and SYDVKM. The CDR3 starts with the cysteine, ends with the phenylalanine, and has 17 residues. Only CDR3 DNA remains: 51 bases, in frame from the first base. Trimming accounts for 3 bases at V and 7 bases at J, while the number of junction bases matched to no gene is 14. The intended sense of this specimen's time point label: about 28 days (+/-7) after the second vaccine dose. AZD1222 recipients with second doses at about 4 weeks or about 12 weeks were pooled, because spike-specific TCR depth and breadth did not differ between schedules. Samples from vaccinated people were obtained from the UK trials COV001 and COV002, which included a single-blind randomized controlled phase 2/3 trial of AZD1222 (ChAdOx1 nCoV-19) in healthy adults. Trial participant PBMC samples were collected at day 0 and day 28 after the second dose for TCRbeta chain sequencing.

The sample here was peripheral blood, taken 28 days after the second AZD1222 dose. Recombination joined TRBV28 with TRBJ2-7, with 11 junctional bases fitting TRBD2. The receptor was isolated from an adult who received the AZD1222 COVID-19 vaccine. Here the CDR3 is given as CASSFLSGREPQGEQYF. The sequenced DNA: TGTGCCAGCAGTTTCCTTAGCGGGAGGGAACCTCAGGGGGAGCAGTACTTC.